This T cell receptor (beta chain) is from a study of blood T cell repertoires in COVID-19. Study as a whole: The United States, Italy and Spain supplied acute and convalescent COVID-19 samples.

The CDR3 is 14 residues long. From germline, CDR1 is SNHLY and CDR2 FYNNEI. V was shortened by 5 bases and J by 7 bases, with 17 bases between the two germline ends. This clone appeared a few times. Source study methods: Using reference gene primer amplification, nucleated cell counts were estimated. TCRdb keeps only in-frame clones here, not all; method: immunoSEQ multiplex PCR. The V and J calls and clone size come from that table; D and trimming were worked out from the DNA. The sample consists of approximately 160,000 clones, roughly 86% of them appearing once. The sample comprised peripheral blood. V gene TRBV2 combines with J gene TRBJ1-1; D remains unclear. The clonotype comes from a man aged 35 to 55 who had recovered from COVID-19. CDR3 residues: CASSPGSPPDEAFF. The CDR3 DNA follows: TGTGCCAGCAGTCCGGGAAGCCCCCCAGATGAAGCTTTCTTT.